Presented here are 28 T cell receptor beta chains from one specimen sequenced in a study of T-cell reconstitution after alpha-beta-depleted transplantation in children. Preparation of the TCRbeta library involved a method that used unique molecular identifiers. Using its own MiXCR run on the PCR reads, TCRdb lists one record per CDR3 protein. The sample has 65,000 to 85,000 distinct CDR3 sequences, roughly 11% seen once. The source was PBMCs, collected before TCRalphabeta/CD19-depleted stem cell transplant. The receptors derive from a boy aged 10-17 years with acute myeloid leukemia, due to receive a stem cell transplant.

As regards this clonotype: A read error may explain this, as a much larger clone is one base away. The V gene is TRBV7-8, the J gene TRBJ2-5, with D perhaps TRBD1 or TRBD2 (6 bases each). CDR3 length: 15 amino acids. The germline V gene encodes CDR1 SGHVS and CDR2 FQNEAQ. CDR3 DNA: TGTACCAGCAGCTTAGCGTGGGGGGCCCCAGAGACCCAGTACTTC. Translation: CTSSLAWGAPETQYF.

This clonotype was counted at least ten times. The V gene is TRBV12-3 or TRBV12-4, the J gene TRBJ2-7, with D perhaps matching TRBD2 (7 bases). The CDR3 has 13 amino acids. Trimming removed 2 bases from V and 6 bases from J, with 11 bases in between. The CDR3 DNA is TGTGCCAGCAGTTTACACAGGGAGGGCGAGCAGTACTTC. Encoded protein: CASSLHREGEQYF.

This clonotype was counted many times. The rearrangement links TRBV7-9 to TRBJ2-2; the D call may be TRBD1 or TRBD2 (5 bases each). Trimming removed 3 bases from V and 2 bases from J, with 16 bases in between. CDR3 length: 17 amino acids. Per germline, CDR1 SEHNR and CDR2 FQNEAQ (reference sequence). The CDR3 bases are TGTGCCAGCAGCTTCTCCGGGGCCGGATTTAACACCGGGGAGCTGTTTTTT. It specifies CASSFSGAGFNTGELFF.

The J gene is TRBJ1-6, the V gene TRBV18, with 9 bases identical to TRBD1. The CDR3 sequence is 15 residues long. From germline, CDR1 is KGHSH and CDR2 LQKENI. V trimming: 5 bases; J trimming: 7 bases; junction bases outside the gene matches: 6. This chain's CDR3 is CASSTSTGGNSPLHF. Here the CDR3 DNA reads TGTGCCAGCTCAACCTCGACAGGGGGGAATTCACCCCTCCACTTT.

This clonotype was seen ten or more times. The CDR3 protein is CATSRDPLAHYQETQYF. The CDR3 region has the DNA TGTGCCACCAGCAGAGATCCGTTAGCGCATTACCAAGAGACCCAGTACTTC. This chain joins TRBV15 and TRBJ2-5; D might be TRBD2 (5 bases). The germline V gene has CDR1 LNHNV and CDR2 YYDKDF (reference sequence). V lost 0 bases and J lost 0, with 14 bases in between. The CDR3 consists of 17 residues.

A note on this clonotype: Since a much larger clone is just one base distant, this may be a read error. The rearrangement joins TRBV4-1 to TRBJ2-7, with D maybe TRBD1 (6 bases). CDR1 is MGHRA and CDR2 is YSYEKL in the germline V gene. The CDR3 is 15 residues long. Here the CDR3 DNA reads TGCGCCAGCAGCCAAGGATTGCAGGGGAGAGGCGAGCAGTGCGTC. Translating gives CASSQGLQGRGEQCV.

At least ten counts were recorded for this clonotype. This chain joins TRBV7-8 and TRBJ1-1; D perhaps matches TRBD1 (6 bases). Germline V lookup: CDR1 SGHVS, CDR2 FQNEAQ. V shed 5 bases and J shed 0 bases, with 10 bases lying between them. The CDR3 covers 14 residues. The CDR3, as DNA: TGTGCCAGCAGCCCCAGGACAGTGAACACTGAAGCTTTCTTT. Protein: CASSPRTVNTEAFF.

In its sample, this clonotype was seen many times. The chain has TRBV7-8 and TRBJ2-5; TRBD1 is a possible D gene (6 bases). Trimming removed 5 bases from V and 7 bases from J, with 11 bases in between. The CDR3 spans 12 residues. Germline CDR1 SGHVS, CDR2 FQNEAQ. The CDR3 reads CASSVSGATQYF. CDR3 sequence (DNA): TGTGCCAGCAGCGTCTCAGGGGCGACCCAGTACTTC.

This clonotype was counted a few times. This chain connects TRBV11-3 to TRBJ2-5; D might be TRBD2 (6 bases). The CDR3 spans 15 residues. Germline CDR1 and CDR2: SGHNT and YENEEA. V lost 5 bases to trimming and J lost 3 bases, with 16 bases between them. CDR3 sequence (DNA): TGTGCCAGCAGCGAAGGCGGGGCGGTGAAAGAGACCCAGTACTTC. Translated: CASSEGGAVKETQYF.

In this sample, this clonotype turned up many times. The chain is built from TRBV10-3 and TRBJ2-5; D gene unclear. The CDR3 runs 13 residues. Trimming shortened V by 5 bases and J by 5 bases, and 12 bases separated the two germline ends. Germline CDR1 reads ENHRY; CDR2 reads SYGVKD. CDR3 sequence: CAISSLQRETQYF. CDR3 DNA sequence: TGTGCCATCAGTAGTCTACAACGGGAGACCCAGTACTTC.

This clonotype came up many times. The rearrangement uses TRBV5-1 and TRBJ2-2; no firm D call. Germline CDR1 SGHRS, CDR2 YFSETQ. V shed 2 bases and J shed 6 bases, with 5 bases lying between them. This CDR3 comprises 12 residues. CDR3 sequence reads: CASSLVAGELFF. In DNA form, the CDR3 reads TGCGCCAGCAGCTTAGTGGCCGGGGAGCTGTTTTTT.

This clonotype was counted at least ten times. The CDR3 loop reads CASSPLRRGETQYF. CDR3 nucleotide sequence: TGTGCCAGCAGCCCACTCCGGAGGGGGGAGACCCAGTACTTC. The chain carries TRBV3-1 and TRBJ2-5; D possibly matches TRBD1 or TRBD2 (6 bases each). Germline assignment: CDR1 LGHDT and CDR2 YNNKEL (reference sequence). The CDR3 sequence is 14 residues long. The V end lost 4 bases, the J end lost 5 bases, and 14 bases lay between the germline ends.

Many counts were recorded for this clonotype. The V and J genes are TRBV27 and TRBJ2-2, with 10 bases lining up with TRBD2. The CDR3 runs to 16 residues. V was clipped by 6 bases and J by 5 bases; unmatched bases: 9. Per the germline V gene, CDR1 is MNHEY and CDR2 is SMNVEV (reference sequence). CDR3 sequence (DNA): TGTGCCAGCAGCTCACGGACTAGCGGTCAGACCGGGGAGCTGTTTTTT. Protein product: CASSSRTSGQTGELFF.

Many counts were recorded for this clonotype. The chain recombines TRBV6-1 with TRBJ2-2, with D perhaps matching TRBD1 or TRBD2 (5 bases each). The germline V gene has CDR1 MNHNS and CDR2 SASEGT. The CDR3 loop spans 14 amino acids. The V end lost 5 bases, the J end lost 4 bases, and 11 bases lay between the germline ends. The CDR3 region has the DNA TGTGCCAGCAGTCCCGGGGCCAGCACCGGGGAGCTGTTTTTT. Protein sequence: CASSPGASTGELFF.

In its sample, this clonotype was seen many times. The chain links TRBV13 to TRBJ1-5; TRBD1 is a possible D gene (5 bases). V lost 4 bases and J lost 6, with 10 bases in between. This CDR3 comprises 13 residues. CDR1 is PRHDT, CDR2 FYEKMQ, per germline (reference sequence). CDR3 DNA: TGTGCCAGCAGCTCAGCGGGGGTTCAGCCCCAGCATTTT. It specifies CASSSAGVQPQHF.

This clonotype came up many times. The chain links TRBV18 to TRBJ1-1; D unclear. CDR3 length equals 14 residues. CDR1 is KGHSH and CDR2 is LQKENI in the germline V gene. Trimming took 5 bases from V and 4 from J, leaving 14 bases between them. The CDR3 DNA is TGTGCCAGCTCAGCGGGCCAGGTAGGCACTGAAGCTTTCTTT. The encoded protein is CASSAGQVGTEAFF.

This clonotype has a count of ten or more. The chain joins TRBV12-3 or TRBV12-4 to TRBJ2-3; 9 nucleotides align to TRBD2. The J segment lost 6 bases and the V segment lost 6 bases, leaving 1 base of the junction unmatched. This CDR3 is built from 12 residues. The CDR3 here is CASSLAGDTQYF. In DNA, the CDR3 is TGTGCCAGCAGCCTAGCGGGGGATACGCAGTATTTT.

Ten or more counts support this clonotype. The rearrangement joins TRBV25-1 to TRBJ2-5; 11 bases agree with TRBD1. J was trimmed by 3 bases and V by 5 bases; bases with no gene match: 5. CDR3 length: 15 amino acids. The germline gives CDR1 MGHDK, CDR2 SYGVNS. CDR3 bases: TGTGCCAGCAGTACGGGACAGGGGGTAAAAGAGACCCAGTACTTC. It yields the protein CASSTGQGVKETQYF.

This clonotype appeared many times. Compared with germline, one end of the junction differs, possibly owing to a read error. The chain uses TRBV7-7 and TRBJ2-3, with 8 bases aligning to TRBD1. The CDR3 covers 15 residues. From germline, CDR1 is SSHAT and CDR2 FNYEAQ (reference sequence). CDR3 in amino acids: CASSPTGAWSDTQYF. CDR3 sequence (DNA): TGTGCTAGCAGCCCGACAGGGGCATGGTCAGATACGCAGTATTTT.

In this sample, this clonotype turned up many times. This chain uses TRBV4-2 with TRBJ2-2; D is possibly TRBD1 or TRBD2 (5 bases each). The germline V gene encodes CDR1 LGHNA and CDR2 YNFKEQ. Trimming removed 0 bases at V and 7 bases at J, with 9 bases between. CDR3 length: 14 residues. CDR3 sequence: CASSQDREIGELFF. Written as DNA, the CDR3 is TGTGCCAGCAGCCAAGACAGGGAGATCGGGGAGCTGTTTTTT.

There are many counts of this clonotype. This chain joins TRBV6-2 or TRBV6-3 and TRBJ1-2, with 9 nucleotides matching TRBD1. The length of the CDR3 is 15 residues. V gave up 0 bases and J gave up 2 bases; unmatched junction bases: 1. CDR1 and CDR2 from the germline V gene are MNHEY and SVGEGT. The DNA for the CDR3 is TGTGCCAGCAGTTACTCCGGGACAGGGAACTATGGCTACACCTTC. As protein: CASSYSGTGNYGYTF.

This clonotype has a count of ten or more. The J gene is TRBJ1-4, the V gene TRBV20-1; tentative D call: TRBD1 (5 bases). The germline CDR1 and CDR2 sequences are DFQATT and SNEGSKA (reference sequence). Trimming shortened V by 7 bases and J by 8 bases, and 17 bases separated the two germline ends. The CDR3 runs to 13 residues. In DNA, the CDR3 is TGCAGTGTGGCGGGGACCCTCAACGAAAAACTGTTTTTT. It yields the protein CSVAGTLNEKLFF.

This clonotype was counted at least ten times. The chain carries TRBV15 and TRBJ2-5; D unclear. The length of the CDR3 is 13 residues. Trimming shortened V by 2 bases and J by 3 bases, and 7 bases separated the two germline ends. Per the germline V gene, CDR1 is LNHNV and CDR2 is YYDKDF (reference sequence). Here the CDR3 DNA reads TGTGCCACCAGCAGACCAGAGAAAGAGACCCAGTACTTC. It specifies CATSRPEKETQYF.

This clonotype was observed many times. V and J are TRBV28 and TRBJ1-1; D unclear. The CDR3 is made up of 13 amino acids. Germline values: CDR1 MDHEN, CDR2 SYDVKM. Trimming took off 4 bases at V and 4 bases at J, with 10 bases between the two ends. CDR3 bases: TGTGCCAGCAGTTGGGCGGCGAGCACTGAAGCTTTCTTT. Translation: CASSWAASTEAFF.

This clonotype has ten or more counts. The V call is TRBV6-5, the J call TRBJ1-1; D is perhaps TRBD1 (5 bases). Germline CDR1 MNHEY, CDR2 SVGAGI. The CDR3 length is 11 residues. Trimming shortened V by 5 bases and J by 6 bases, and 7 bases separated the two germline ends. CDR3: CASSGTAEAFF. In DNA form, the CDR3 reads TGTGCCAGCAGTGGGACGGCTGAAGCTTTCTTT.

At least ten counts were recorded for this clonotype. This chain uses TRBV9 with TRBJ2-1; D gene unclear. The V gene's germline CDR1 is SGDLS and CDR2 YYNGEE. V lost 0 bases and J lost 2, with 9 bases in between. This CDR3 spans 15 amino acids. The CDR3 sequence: CASSVDVVPYNEQFF. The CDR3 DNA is TGTGCCAGCAGCGTAGACGTGGTCCCCTACAATGAGCAGTTCTTC.

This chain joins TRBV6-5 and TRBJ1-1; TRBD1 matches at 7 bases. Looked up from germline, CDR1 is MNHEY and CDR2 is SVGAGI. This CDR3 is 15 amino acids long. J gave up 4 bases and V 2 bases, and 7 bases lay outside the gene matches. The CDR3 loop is CASSYRQGVITEAFF. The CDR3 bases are TGTGCCAGCAGTTACCGACAGGGCGTTATCACTGAAGCTTTCTTT.

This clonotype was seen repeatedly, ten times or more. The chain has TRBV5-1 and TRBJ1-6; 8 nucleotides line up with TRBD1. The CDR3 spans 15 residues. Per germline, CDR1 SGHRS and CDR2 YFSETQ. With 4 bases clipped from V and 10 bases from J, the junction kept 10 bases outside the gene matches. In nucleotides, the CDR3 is TGCGCCAGCAGCGTAGAGACAGGGGCCTTGTCACCCCTCCACTTT. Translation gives CASSVETGALSPLHF. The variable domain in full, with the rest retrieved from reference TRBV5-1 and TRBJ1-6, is KAGVTQTPRYLIKTRGQQVTLSCSPISGHRSVSWYQQTPGQGLQFLFEYFSETQRNKGNFPGRFSGRQFSNSRSEMNVSTLELGDSALYLCASSVETGALSPLHFGNGTRLTVT.